The next 21 T cell receptor beta chains were all read from a single sample in a study of response to subunit inactivated influenza vaccine. TCRdb re-called the RT-PCR reads through MiXCR, storing one row per CDR3 protein. The table lists 550,000 to 800,000 distinct CDR3 sequences, approximately 15% of them singletons. The sample was PBMCs from blood, taken approximately 15 days before vaccination. The receptor source for this set is a man aged 45-60 years who received an inactivated influenza vaccine.

This clonotype was seen many times. The chain couples TRBV12-3 or TRBV12-4 to TRBJ2-2, with TRBD1 matching over 9 bases. The CDR3 covers 16 residues. Trimming at V came to 6 bases and at J to 5 bases, leaving 10 bases not matched to a gene. CDR3: CASRATGQGRTGELFF. The CDR3, as DNA: TGTGCCAGCAGAGCAACAGGACAGGGGCGAACCGGGGAGCTGTTTTTT.

V gene TRBV15 combines with J gene TRBJ2-3; 10 bases fit TRBD2. Germline V CDR1 and CDR2: LNHNV, YYDKDF (reference sequence). This CDR3 region has 15 residues. V lost 0 bases, J lost 4 bases, and 1 base stayed unmatched. The CDR3 reads CATSRDGTSADTQYF. Here the CDR3 DNA reads TGTGCCACCAGCAGAGATGGGACTAGCGCAGATACGCAGTATTTT.

The chain combines TRBV5-4 with TRBJ2-3; TRBD2 aligns across 8 bases. The CDR3 has 17 amino acids. CDR1 is SGHNT, CDR2 YYREEE, per germline (reference sequence). V dropped 4 bases and J dropped 3; count of bases not matched to a gene: 13. In nucleotides, the CDR3 is TGTGCCAGCAGCAGCCTCGTACGGGGGGGCGGAACAGATACGCAGTATTTT. Amino acids: CASSSLVRGGGTDTQYF.

V usage is TRBV2 and J usage is TRBJ2-1, with D perhaps matching TRBD2 (6 bases). The V gene's germline CDR1 is SNHLY and CDR2 FYNNEI. The V end was cut by 1 base, the J end by 2 bases, with 9 bases between. The length of the CDR3 is 15 residues. CDR3 residues: CASSEGGVPYNEQFF. CDR3 DNA: TGTGCCAGCAGTGAAGGGGGGGTTCCCTACAATGAGCAGTTCTTC.

A few counts support this clonotype. The chain uses TRBV6-1 and TRBJ2-1, with TRBD2 matching 11 bases. Per the germline V gene, CDR1 is MNHNS and CDR2 is SASEGT. The CDR3 sequence is 15 residues long. After removal of 6 bases from V and 7 bases from J, the junction contained 8 bases not matched to a gene. This chain's CDR3 is CASRHSGRVGNEQFF. As DNA, the CDR3 is TGTGCCAGCAGACATAGCGGGAGGGTGGGTAATGAGCAGTTCTTC.

This clonotype was detected only a few times. This sequence may be a read error, since a much larger clone differs from it by one base. In nucleotides, the CDR3 is TGCAGCGTTGAAGGGGTCAGCTACGAGCAGTACTTC. Its protein is CSVEGVSYEQYF. The chain has TRBV29-1 and TRBJ2-7; D not certain. V was cut by 1 base and J by 3 bases, with 7 bases left in between. Germline V gene data show CDR1 as SQVTM and CDR2 as ANQGSEA. CDR3 length: 12 residues.

This chain connects TRBV7-2 to TRBJ2-7; TRBD1 agrees at 7 bases. The CDR3 runs 15 residues. The V gene end was trimmed by 6 bases and the J gene end by 4 bases; junction bases not matched to a gene: 12. Germline loops: CDR1 SGHTA, CDR2 FQGNSA. The CDR3: CASRTPGGTKYEQYF. The CDR3 bases are TGTGCCAGCAGAACCCCAGGGGGTACAAAATACGAGCAGTACTTC.

The chain links TRBV5-6 to TRBJ2-1; a weak D match, TRBD1 (5 bases). Germline values: CDR1 SGHDT, CDR2 YYEEEE. V gave up 0 bases and J gave up 1 base, with 14 bases separating them. CDR3 length: 17 amino acids. The chain's CDR3 is CASSLEGLVMSYNEQFF. The DNA for the CDR3 is TGTGCCAGCAGCTTGGAGGGGTTAGTTATGTCCTACAATGAGCAGTTCTTC.

This clonotype was counted only a few times. The genes are TRBV9 and TRBJ2-5; 11 bases line up with TRBD2. There are 16 residues in the CDR3. The junction had 5 bases not matched to a gene; V was cut back by 0 bases and J by 4 bases. CDR1 and CDR2 (germline): SGDLS, YYNGEE. The CDR3 region has the DNA TGTGCCAGCAGCGTAGCTACGGGGACTAGCGGAGAGACCCAGTACTTC. Amino acids: CASSVATGTSGETQYF. Looking up the rest from reference TRBV9 and TRBJ2-5 gives the full variable domain: DSGVTQTPKHLITATGQRVTLRCSPRSGDLSVYWYQQSLDQGLQFLIQYYNGEERAKGNILERFSAQQFPDLHSELNLSSLELGDSALYFCASSVATGTSGETQYFGPGTRLLVL.

The table lists this clonotype with a few counts. The V and J genes are TRBV11-2 and TRBJ2-3, with 11 bases matching TRBD2. The J segment lost 4 bases and the V segment lost 5 bases, leaving 17 bases of the junction unmatched. The germline V gene encodes CDR1 SGHAT and CDR2 FQNNGV. The CDR3 totals 19 residues. CDR3 sequence: CASSQAGSSGGWWADTQYF. DNA of the CDR3: TGTGCCAGCAGCCAGGCGGGTTCTAGCGGGGGGTGGTGGGCAGATACGCAGTATTTT. The full variable domain, rest sourced from reference TRBV11-2 and TRBJ2-3, is EAGVAQSPRYKIIEKRQSVAFWCNPISGHATLYWYQQILGQGPKLLIQFQNNGVVDDSQLPKDRFSAERLKGVDSTLKIQPAKLEDSAVYLCASSQAGSSGGWWADTQYFGPGTRLTVL.

The chain combines TRBV9 with TRBJ2-7; TRBD1 might be the D (5 bases). This CDR3 comprises 11 residues. Germline CDR1 and CDR2: SGDLS and YYNGEE. The V end lost 6 bases, the J end lost 5 bases, and 9 bases lay between the germline ends. CDR3 protein: CASTRVHEQYF. CDR3 in DNA: TGTGCCAGCACCAGGGTTCACGAGCAGTACTTC.

The genes are TRBV12-3 or TRBV12-4 and TRBJ2-1, with D possibly being TRBD2 (6 bases). V was clipped by 4 bases and J by 4 bases, with 14 bases between them. CDR3 length: 15 amino acids. CDR3 bases: TGTGCCAGCAGTTCGACAGTGGCGGGGTACAATGAGCAGTTCTTC. Residues: CASSSTVAGYNEQFF.

The sample holds a few counts of this clonotype. The chain carries TRBV10-3 and TRBJ2-1; D is unresolved. The CDR3 runs to 16 residues. Germline CDR1 is ENHRY and CDR2 is SYGVKD. V gave up 3 bases and J gave up 3 bases, with 15 bases separating them. The CDR3 here is CAISESVSKIYNEQFF. CDR3 in DNA: TGTGCCATCAGTGAATCGGTATCAAAGATCTACAATGAGCAGTTCTTC.

This clonotype has a count of ten or more. The CDR3 reads CATSDPTTGDTGELFF. The CDR3, as DNA: TGTGCCACCAGTGATCCGACGACAGGGGACACCGGGGAGCTGTTTTTT. The V call is TRBV24-1, the J call TRBJ2-2, with 8 bases that match TRBD1. The J segment lost 3 bases and the V segment lost 3 bases, leaving 5 bases of the junction unmatched. The CDR3 is made up of 16 amino acids. In germline, CDR1 is KGHDR, CDR2 SFDVKD.

V gene TRBV7-2 combines with J gene TRBJ2-1; D might be TRBD1 (6 bases). Deletions cut 5 bases from V and 2 bases from J, with 13 bases between. Per germline, CDR1 SGHTA and CDR2 FQGNSA. The CDR3 is 15 amino acids. CDR3 in DNA: TGTGCCAGCAGCCAACAGGGTAGCACCTACAATGAGCAGTTCTTC. Translation: CASSQQGSTYNEQFF.

The chain joins TRBV12-3 or TRBV12-4 to TRBJ2-3; TRBD2 agrees at 16 bases. CDR3 length equals 16 residues. The V gene end was trimmed by 6 bases and the J gene end by 4 bases; junction bases not matched to a gene: 4. The CDR3 DNA sequence: TGTGCCAGCAGCCCGGGACTAGCGGGGGGGCCAGATACGCAGTATTTT. It codes for CASSPGLAGGPDTQYF.

The CDR3 DNA reads TGCAGTGCTTCAGGGCGGGAGTATGGATGGGATGAGCAGTTCTTC. This translates into CSASGREYGWDEQFF. This sequence joins TRBV20-1 and TRBJ2-1; 7 bases map to TRBD2. The germline V gene encodes CDR1 DFQATT and CDR2 SNEGSKA (reference sequence). V trimming: 5 bases; J trimming: 8 bases; junction bases outside the gene matches: 15. The CDR3 covers 15 residues.

The table lists this clonotype with a few counts. The genes are TRBV6-1 and TRBJ2-1; 13 nucleotides line up with TRBD2. Trimming cost V 6 bases and J 0 bases; bases outside gene matches: 8. CDR3 length equals 18 residues. In germline, CDR1 is MNHNS, CDR2 SASEGT. CDR3 loop: CASRKAGTSGTSYNEQFF. The CDR3 nucleotides are TGTGCCAGCAGGAAAGCCGGGACTAGCGGGACCTCCTACAATGAGCAGTTCTTC.

The gene calls are TRBV20-1 and TRBJ1-1; 8 nucleotides agree with TRBD1. The CDR3 has 13 residues. From germline, CDR1 is DFQATT and CDR2 SNEGSKA (reference sequence). Trimming cost V 5 bases and J 3 bases; bases outside gene matches: 5. The CDR3 region has the DNA TGCAGTGCTGACAGGGGAGGGGACACTGAAGCTTTCTTT. Translated: CSADRGGDTEAFF.

This clonotype came up a few times. The chain recombines TRBV30 with TRBJ2-2; D gene uncertain. The V end was cut by 4 bases, the J end by 5 bases, with 14 bases between. The CDR3 covers 14 residues. Germline V gives CDR1 GTSNPN, CDR2 SVGIG (reference sequence). The CDR3 region has the DNA TGTGCCTGGAAAAAAGGACCTAATACCGGGGAGCTGTTTTTT. Its translation: CAWKKGPNTGELFF.

Comments on this clonotype: The junction does not match germline at one end; this may be a read error. The J gene is TRBJ2-1, the V gene TRBV2; no firm D call. The germline V gene has CDR1 SNHLY and CDR2 FYNNEI. The CDR3 spans 13 residues. As DNA, the CDR3 is TGTGCCCGCAGATCCGGTAGAGCCAATGAGCAGTTCTTC. Its protein product is CARRSGRANEQFF.